This TCR beta chain was recorded in a study of blood T cell repertoires in COVID-19. Across the whole study: Some COVID-19 samples were acute and others convalescent; all came from the United States, Italy and Spain. T cells, B-cell-depleted T cells, or PBMCs provided the cDNA or gDNA that served as material.

The CDR3 is made up of 16 amino acids. V shed 0 bases and J shed 2 bases, with 11 bases lying between them. Germline V gene lookup returns CDR1 SGHNT and CDR2 YENEEA. The repertoire was sequenced with immunoSEQ multiplex PCR; TCRdb's copy has only in-frame clones and lacks some. The sample lists 90,000 to 100,000 clones, more than 65% occurring once. This rearrangement joins TRBV11-3 to TRBJ1-3; TRBD1 might be the D (6 bases). The receptor's source is a man between 60 and 70 years old with acute or convalescent COVID-19. Source material: peripheral blood. CDR3 in DNA: TGTGCCAGCAGCTTAGAGGTAGGGGGGGCTGGAAACACCATATATTTT. Residues: CASSLEVGGAGNTIYF.